Detailed here is one T cell receptor beta chain. CDR3 length: 14 residues. In germline, CDR1 is SGHTA, CDR2 FQGNSA. Trimming left V 1 base short and J 6 bases short, with 9 bases between. The data originate from a study of blood T cell repertoires in COVID-19. In the authors' workflow: For nucleated cells, counts were estimated from reference gene primer amplification. Assay: immunoSEQ multiplex PCR; the TCRdb copy retains only in-frame clones and omits some. V, J and clone size are those of that table, while D and trimming were read from the DNA. The table lists approximately 90,000 clones, roughly 80% of them singletons.

This receptor was identified in a man between 60 and 70 years old with acute or convalescent COVID-19. The material sequenced was peripheral blood. The chain combines TRBV7-2 with TRBJ1-4; D is ambiguous. The CDR3 DNA is TGTGCCAGCAGCTTAGGTCCAGGATATGAAAAACTGTTTTTT. This codes for CASSLGPGYEKLFF.